The sequence of this T cell receptor (beta chain) was determined in a study of control samples from healthy donors and cancer patients. TCRdb's table, derived via immunoSEQ multiplex PCR, lists solely in-frame clones and lacks some. This sample has about 95,000 clones, with 85% found just once. Germline V CDR1 and CDR2: SNHLY, FYNNEI. The CDR3 length equals 12 residues, ends included. Remarks on this clone: The DNA is omitted, as the CDR3 cannot be located on it reliably, and the CDR3 follows TCRdb's listing.

The origin of this receptor is a young man in good health. The rearrangement uses TRBV2 and TRBJ1-1; the D call of TRBD1 is as the table states it, not checked on the DNA. Sequencing was done on a sample of blood. CDR3 sequence: CASRTDVPEAFF.